This T cell receptor beta chain was profiled in a study of identical twins listed by TCRdb under 2016. For the study in its entirety: TCR alpha and beta repertoires from monozygotic twins, unrelated adults of various ages and cord blood were deep-sequenced to test whether fetal clonotypes persist. Replicate twin experiments were performed at different times using different library preparation protocols to rule out contamination. Here is what the overall study found, with its caveats: Abundant cord blood beta clonotypes carried fewer insertions; young adult naive repertoires showed a weaker similar trend, while memory repertoires showed none. Out-of-frame TCR alpha sharing in monozygotic twins was systematically underestimated by recombination models, whereas sharing between unrelated individuals was in agreement with the recombination models. Zero-insertion analyses could be partly confounded by invariant T cells such as MAIT and iNKT, though diverse VJ usage argued against such confounding for most clonotypes. Excess twin sharing in beta out-of-frame sequences was weaker because fewer shared sequences lowered the signal-to-noise ratio. Compared with coincidental sharing between unrelated individuals, an excess of low generation-probability sequences was observed among out-of-frame TCR alpha sequences shared between twins. Conclusions relied on cross-sectional statistical analysis, since the same donors could not be followed over many years.

V is cut back by 5 bases and J by 0 bases, with 6 bases in the junction unmatched. From a lookup of the germline V gene, CDR1 and CDR2 are SGHTA and FQGNSA. The CDR3 goes from the cysteine to the phenylalanine over 15 residues. The only DNA kept is the CDR3, 45 bases in frame from the first base. The method behind the library was 5' RACE. Instrument on record: Illumina HiSeq 2000. A universal primer binding site was added through template switching, and the final cDNA carried a unique molecular identifier so that TCR cDNA molecules could be counted accurately. First-strand cDNA for TCR alpha and beta chains was synthesized from specific primers in the conserved constant-segment region. Each cDNA library was double barcoded, with a SMART-Mk sample barcode plus Illumina barcodes, to control for contamination. TruSeq adapter sequences, together with Illumina sample barcodes, were added in two successive PCR steps. Sequencing of the TCR alpha and beta cDNA libraries was done on the Illumina HiSeq platform using custom primers. The source study handled its data this way. Raw reads were processed with MiGEC to extract unique molecular identifiers, and MiXCR was used to determine CDR3 positions. For each individual, recombination models were inferred using an EM algorithm with the repgenHMM and IGoR tools. Shared clonotypes were analyzed with the tcR package in R, and sharing was normalized by the product of cloneset sizes. To study raw recombination free of thymic and clonal selection effects, out-of-frame nonproductive sequences were analyzed. The public sequencing data were trimmed at Q25 with fastp and processed into clonotypes with MiXCR by TCRdb, which kept only in-frame beta chains. Every CDR3 protein is listed once, alongside the most common genes and DNA of its rows. TCRdb, rather than the study authors, made the V and J calls. The sample has around 690,000 distinct CDR3 sequences on record, about 20% of them singletons. Jointly, the top ten make up around 4.5% of the sample.

On this clonotype itself: Its recognized antigen is unknown. Nothing much larger sits one base from this clone, and base qualities are not available.

Only healthy Caucasian donors were included. The twin cohort consisted of three pairs of female monozygotic twins, all aged about 18 to 30 years. Peripheral blood mononuclear cells were used as the source from which RNA for TCR libraries was isolated. These data are also associated with another study on T cells expressing NK-cell markers. The second study reports: TCR beta-chain repertoires were profiled in sorted CD3+CD56+NKG2C+, CD3+CD56+NKG2C- and CD3+CD56-NKG2C+ T-cell subsets from roughly eight donors. Among the eight sequenced donors, only one was HCMV-seronegative, while the other seven were HCMV-seropositive. In several experiments an anti-gammadeltaTCR antibody was added to restrict sorting to alphabetaTCR-expressing T cells. In six donors, the dominant CD3+CD56+NKG2C+ clonotypes were among the top 10 CD8+ clonotypes and accounted for about 1.0-7.5% of CD8+ T cells. Those dominant clonotypes were again the most abundant among CD3+CD56-NKG2C+ cells in a few donors, at about 25-65%. Whether the expanded NKG2C-expressing T cell clones were specific for HCMV antigens remained unclear. All eight donors whose samples were sequenced were randomly selected healthy volunteers, three of them men and five women. A commercial ELISA kit detecting HCMV-specific IgG in serum was used to determine HCMV serostatus. For about 6 donors, unsorted PBMC were also used to sequence bulk peripheral blood T-cell repertoires. MIGEC handled demultiplexing of the reads and grouping by UMI, while MiTCR was used to assemble and quantify clonotypes. To exclude erroneous sequences, only TCR cDNA sequences supported by at least two reads were retained. The tcR package was used for downstream repertoire analysis, with clonotypes matched between fractions based on CDR3 nucleotide sequence plus V segment. VDJmatch was used to annotate antigen specificity against VDJdb, with one amino acid substitution in CDR3 permitted.

Sequencing was performed on PBMCs. The source is a woman between 18 and 29 years old in good health. The chain joins TRBV7-2 to TRBJ2-7, with 8 junctional bases fitting TRBD1. Read as DNA, the sequence is TGTGCCAGCAGCATCCTGACAGGGGACTCCTACGAGCAGTACTTC. It codes for CASSILTGDSYEQYF.